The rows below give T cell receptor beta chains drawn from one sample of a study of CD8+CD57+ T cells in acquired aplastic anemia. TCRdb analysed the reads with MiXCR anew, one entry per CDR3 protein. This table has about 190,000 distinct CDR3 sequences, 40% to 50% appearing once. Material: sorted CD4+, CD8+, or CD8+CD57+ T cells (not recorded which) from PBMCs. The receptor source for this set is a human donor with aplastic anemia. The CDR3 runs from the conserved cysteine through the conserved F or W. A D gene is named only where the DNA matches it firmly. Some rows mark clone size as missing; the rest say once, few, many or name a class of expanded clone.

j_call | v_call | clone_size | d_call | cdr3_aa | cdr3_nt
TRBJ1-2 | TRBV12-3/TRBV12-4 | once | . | CASSNCGGEGYTF | TGTGCCAGCAGCAACTGCGGGGGTGAGGGCTATACCTTC
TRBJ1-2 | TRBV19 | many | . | CASSTLTWDGYTF | TGTGCCAGTAGTACCCTAACCTGGGATGGCTACACCTTC
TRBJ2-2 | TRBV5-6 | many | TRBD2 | CASSLTSGYTGELFF | TGTGCCAGCAGCTTGACTAGCGGTTACACCGGGGAGCTGTTTTTT
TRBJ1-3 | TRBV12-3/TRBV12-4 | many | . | CASSLGGPGNTIYF | TGTGCCAGCAGTTTAGGAGGGCCTGGAAACACCATATATTTT
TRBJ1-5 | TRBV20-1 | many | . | CSARDHAGNSNQPQHF | TGCAGTGCTAGAGATCACGCCGGGAATAGCAATCAGCCCCAGCATTTT
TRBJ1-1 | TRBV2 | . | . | CAAGTLNTEAFF | TGTGCCGCGGGTACTTTGAACACTGAAGCTTTCTTT
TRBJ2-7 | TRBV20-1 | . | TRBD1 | CSARDRLGQGLYEQYF | TGCAGTGCTAGAGATCGGCTGGGACAGGGTTTATACGAGCAGTACTTC
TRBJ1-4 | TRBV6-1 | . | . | CASSEPPWYGKLFF | TGTGCCAGCAGTGAACCCCCGTGGTATGGAAAACTGTTTTTT
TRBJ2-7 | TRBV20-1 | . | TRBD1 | CSARGGQGATGEQYF | TGCAGTGCTAGAGGGGGACAGGGGGCGACGGGAGAGCAGTACTTC
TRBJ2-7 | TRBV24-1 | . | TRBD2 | CATSDSGASGRYEQYF | TGTGCCACCAGTGACTCCGGGGCTAGCGGGAGGTACGAGCAGTACTTC
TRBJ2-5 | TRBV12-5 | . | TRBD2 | CASGSRTSGRSAETQYF | TGTGCTAGTGGTTCACGGACTAGCGGGAGAAGTGCAGAGACCCAGTACTTC
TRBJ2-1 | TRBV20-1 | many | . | CSADVSSYSNEQFF | TGCAGTGCGGACGTATCGTCCTACAGCAATGAGCAGTTCTTC
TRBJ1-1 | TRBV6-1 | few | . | CAGGENTEAFF | TGTGCCGGGGGGGAGAACACTGAAGCTTTCTTT
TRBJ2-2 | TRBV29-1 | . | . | CSVAPLLATGELFF | TGCAGCGTTGCTCCATTACTGGCGACCGGGGAGCTGTTTTTT
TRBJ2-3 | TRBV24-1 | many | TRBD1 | CATQDRVRDTQYF | TGTGCCACCCAGGACAGGGTCCGAGATACGCAGTATTTT
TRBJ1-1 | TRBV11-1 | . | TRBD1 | CASISRGQGTEAFF | TGTGCCAGCATCAGCCGGGGACAGGGCACTGAAGCTTTCTTT
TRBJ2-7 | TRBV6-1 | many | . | CASRTGTLSYEQYF | TGTGCCAGCAGAACCGGGACACTGTCCTACGAGCAGTACTTC
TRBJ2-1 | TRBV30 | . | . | CAWSVHGVEQFF | TGTGCCTGGAGTGTACATGGTGTCGAGCAGTTCTTC
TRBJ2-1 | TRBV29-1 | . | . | CSLTIYNEQFF | TGCAGCCTCACGATCTACAATGAGCAGTTCTTC
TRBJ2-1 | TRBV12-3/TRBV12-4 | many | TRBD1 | CASSPTGGSGNEQFF | TGTGCCAGCAGCCCCACAGGGGGTTCGGGAAATGAGCAGTTCTTC
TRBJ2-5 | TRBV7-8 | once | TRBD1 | CASSLFTRTGAETQYF | TGTGCCAGCAGCTTATTCACGAGGACAGGGGCAGAGACCCAGTACTTC
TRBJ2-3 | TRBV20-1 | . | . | CSATRTFRTDTQYF | TGCAGTGCTACCCGGACTTTCAGGACAGATACGCAGTATTTT
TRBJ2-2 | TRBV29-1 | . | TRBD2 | CSVAGTSGSHTGELFF | TGCAGCGTGGCCGGGACTAGCGGGAGCCACACCGGGGAGCTGTTTTTT
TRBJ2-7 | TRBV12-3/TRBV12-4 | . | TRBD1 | CASRGQGYDEQYF | TGTGCCAGCAGGGGACAGGGGTACGACGAGCAGTACTTC
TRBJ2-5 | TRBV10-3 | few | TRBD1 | CAIKGQEGQETQYF | TGTGCCATCAAGGGACAGGAGGGGCAAGAGACCCAGTACTTC
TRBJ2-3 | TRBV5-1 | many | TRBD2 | CASSLGLADHTDTQYF | TGCGCCAGCAGCTTAGGACTAGCGGACCACACAGATACGCAGTATTTT
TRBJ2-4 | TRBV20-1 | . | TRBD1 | CSARPRDRATRDIQYF | TGCAGTGCTAGGCCTCGGGACAGGGCCACGAGGGACATTCAGTACTTC
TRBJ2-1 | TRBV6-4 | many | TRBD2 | CASSERGWSNEQFF | TGTGCCAGCAGTGAGCGGGGGTGGAGTAATGAGCAGTTCTTC
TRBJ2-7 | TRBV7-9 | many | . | CASSPGPYEQYF | TGTGCCAGCAGCCCCGGGCCCTACGAGCAGTACTTC
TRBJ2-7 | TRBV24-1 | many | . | CATIGGGPDYEQYF | TGTGCCACCATTGGTGGCGGGCCTGACTACGAGCAGTACTTC
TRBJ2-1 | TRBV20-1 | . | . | CSARIRNEQFF | TGCAGTGCTAGGATACGCAATGAGCAGTTCTTC
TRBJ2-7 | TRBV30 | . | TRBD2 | CAWSLADGSYEQYF | TGTGCCTGGAGTCTAGCGGACGGCTCCTACGAGCAGTACTTC
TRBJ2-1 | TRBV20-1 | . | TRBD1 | CSASDRDRVRNEQFF | TGCAGTGCTAGCGACCGGGACAGGGTTAGAAATGAGCAGTTCTTC
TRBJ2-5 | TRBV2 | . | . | CASKESRYQETQYF | TGTGCCAGCAAGGAATCTCGCTATCAAGAGACCCAGTACTTC
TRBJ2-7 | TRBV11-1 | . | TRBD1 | CASSLYGGQGDYEQYF | TGTGCCAGCAGCTTATATGGGGGACAGGGTGACTACGAGCAGTACTTC
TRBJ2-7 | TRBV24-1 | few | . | CATSGRARGEQYF | TGTGCCACCAGTGGGAGGGCTCGAGGGGAGCAGTACTTC
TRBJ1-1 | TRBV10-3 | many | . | CAISGTVDVSTEAFF | TGTGCCATCAGTGGGACAGTAGACGTGAGCACTGAAGCTTTCTTT
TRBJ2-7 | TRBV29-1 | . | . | CSVEEGSYEQYF | TGCAGCGTTGAGGAGGGCTCCTACGAGCAGTACTTC
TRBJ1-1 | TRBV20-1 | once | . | CSAPRDGGCTEAFF | TGCAGTGCTCCCCGGGACGGTGGCTGCACTGAAGCTTTCTTT
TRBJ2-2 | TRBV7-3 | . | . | CASSSKAGELFF | TGTGCCAGCAGCTCCAAGGCCGGGGAGCTGTTTTTT
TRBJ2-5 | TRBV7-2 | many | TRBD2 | CASSLGPSGRGEETQYF | TGTGCCAGCAGCTTAGGCCCTAGCGGGAGAGGGGAAGAGACCCAGTACTTC
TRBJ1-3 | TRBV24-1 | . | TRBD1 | CATSDAGQGPGDTIYF | TGTGCCACCAGTGATGCCGGACAGGGGCCAGGAGACACCATATATTTT
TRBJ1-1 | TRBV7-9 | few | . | CASSLQLNTEAFF | TGTGCCAGCAGCTTACAGCTGAACACTGAAGCTTTCTTT
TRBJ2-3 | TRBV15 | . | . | CATSHPQGTDTQYF | TGTGCCACCAGCCACCCTCAGGGCACAGATACGCAGTATTTT
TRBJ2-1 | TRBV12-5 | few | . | CASGPGRTGEYNEQFF | TGTGCTAGTGGTCCAGGGAGAACGGGCGAATACAATGAGCAGTTCTTC
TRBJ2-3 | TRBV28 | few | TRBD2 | CATIGGRAIDTQYF | TGTGCCACCATCGGCGGGAGGGCCATAGATACGCAGTATTTT
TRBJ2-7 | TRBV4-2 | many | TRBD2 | CASSQDNGRTYEQYF | TGTGCCAGCAGCCAAGATAACGGGAGGACCTACGAGCAGTACTTC
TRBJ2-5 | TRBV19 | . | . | CATSTSAGTQYF | TGTGCCACCTCGACCTCCGCGGGGACCCAGTACTTC
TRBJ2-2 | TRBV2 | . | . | CASSVRSGAGAGELFF | TGTGCCAGCAGTGTACGCAGCGGGGCAGGGGCCGGGGAGCTGTTTTTT
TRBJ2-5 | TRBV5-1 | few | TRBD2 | CASSLLTSGDQETQYF | TGCGCCAGCAGCTTACTGACTAGCGGGGATCAAGAGACCCAGTACTTC
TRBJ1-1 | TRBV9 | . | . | CASSVDQGNTEAFF | TGTGCCAGCAGCGTAGACCAGGGCAACACTGAAGCTTTCTTT
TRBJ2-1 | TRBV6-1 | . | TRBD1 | CASRRDREKDEQFF | TGTGCCAGCAGACGAGACAGGGAGAAGGATGAGCAGTTCTTC
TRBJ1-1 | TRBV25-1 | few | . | CASSDDRFYTEAFF | TGTGCCAGCAGTGACGACAGATTCTACACTGAAGCTTTCTTT